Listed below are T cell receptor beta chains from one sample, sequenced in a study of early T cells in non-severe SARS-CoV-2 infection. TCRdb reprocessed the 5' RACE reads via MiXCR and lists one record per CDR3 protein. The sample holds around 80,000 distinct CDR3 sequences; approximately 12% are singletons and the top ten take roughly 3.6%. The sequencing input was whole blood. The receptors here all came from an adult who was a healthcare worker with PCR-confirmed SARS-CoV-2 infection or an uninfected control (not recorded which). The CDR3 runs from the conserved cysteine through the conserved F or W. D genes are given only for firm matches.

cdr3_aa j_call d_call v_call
CASSLLAGGTYNEQFF TRBJ2-1 TRBD2 TRBV6-5
CASSLYGRAGDNEQFF TRBJ2-1 TRBD2 TRBV7-9
CASSPTGASNYGYTF TRBJ1-2 TRBD1 TRBV5-1
CASSPRGGQGYNEQFF TRBJ2-1 TRBD2 TRBV5-1
CASQGLAGEETQYF TRBJ2-5 TRBD2 TRBV3-1
CASSLTIGQGQYF TRBJ2-7 TRBD1 TRBV27
CSARVDGRGSYEQYF TRBJ2-7 TRBD2 TRBV20-1
CASSLVGSTDTQYF TRBJ2-3 . TRBV11-2
CASRLAGNTDTQYF TRBJ2-3 TRBD2 TRBV12-3/TRBV12-4
CSVEGADTQYF TRBJ2-3 . TRBV29-1
CASSLDSSNKNEQFF TRBJ2-1 . TRBV27
CASSPGLAELSYNEQFF TRBJ2-1 TRBD2 TRBV7-9
CSARTNTGELFF TRBJ2-2 . TRBV29-1
CASSQEWVGLNTGELFF TRBJ2-2 . TRBV3-1
CSVRGGSTDTQYF TRBJ2-3 . TRBV29-1
CASSLQGLPEQFF TRBJ2-1 . TRBV28
CASKTSGDSYEQYF TRBJ2-7 TRBD2 TRBV5-1
CASRNTGTVSNQPQHF TRBJ1-5 TRBD1 TRBV11-3
CASSKAGVGKNIQYF TRBJ2-4 TRBD2 TRBV3-1
CASSFGTGFYDEQFF TRBJ2-1 TRBD1 TRBV5-1
CASNGQGVNQPQHF TRBJ1-5 TRBD1 TRBV12-3/TRBV12-4
CASSFPAGSSPYEQYF TRBJ2-7 . TRBV28
CASSLDRDGNTIYF TRBJ1-3 TRBD1 TRBV7-9
CASSPLLAEPSTDTQYF TRBJ2-3 TRBD2 TRBV11-3
CASRPGLAVQSYNEQFF TRBJ2-1 TRBD2 TRBV7-6
CASSFPTGAYNEQFF TRBJ2-1 . TRBV12-3/TRBV12-4
CSANNLKGLPGGNNQPQHF TRBJ1-5 . TRBV20-1
CACSRDSGANVLTF TRBJ2-6 TRBD1 TRBV30
CSAGDFPQPQHF TRBJ1-5 . TRBV20-1
CASERDYRGFNEQFF TRBJ2-1 TRBD2 TRBV6-1
CASRGQGTGELFF TRBJ2-2 TRBD1 TRBV12-3/TRBV12-4
CASSLARGGGETQYF TRBJ2-5 TRBD2 TRBV7-2
CSAPRTGYNEQFF TRBJ2-1 . TRBV20-1
CSVERSAGRDTQYF TRBJ2-3 TRBD2 TRBV29-1
CASSDRGKYQPQHF TRBJ1-5 TRBD1 TRBV27
CASSLGNKDTQYF TRBJ2-3 . TRBV7-9
CASSVLRGGAGNTIYF TRBJ1-3 . TRBV2
CSARGAVQTSNQPQHF TRBJ1-5 . TRBV20-1
CASSPPGGPLAKNIQYF TRBJ2-4 . TRBV12-3/TRBV12-4
CASSDRLIHQETQYF TRBJ2-5 . TRBV28
CASSHLGTTGQPQHF TRBJ1-5 . TRBV4-1
CASNSIDRSYEQYF TRBJ2-7 . TRBV19
CASRPSGSRYEQYF TRBJ2-7 TRBD2 TRBV3-1
CASSLGRDNSPLHF TRBJ1-6 . TRBV7-8
CASSRGLAGESTGELFF TRBJ2-2 TRBD2 TRBV7-3